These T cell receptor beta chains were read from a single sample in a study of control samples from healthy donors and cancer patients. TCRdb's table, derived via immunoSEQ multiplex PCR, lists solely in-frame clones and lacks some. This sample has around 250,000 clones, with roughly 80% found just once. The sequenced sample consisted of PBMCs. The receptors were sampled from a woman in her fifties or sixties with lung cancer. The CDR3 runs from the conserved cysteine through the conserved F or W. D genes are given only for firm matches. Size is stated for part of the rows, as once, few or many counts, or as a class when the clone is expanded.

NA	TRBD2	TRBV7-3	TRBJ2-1	TGTGCCAGCAGCTCGACGACTAGCGGGAGCGGGAATGAGCAGTTCTTC	CASSSTTSGSGNEQFF
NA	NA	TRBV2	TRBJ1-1	TGTGCCAGCAGGCCGGGACCAAAGAACACTGAAGCTTTCTTT	CASRPGPKNTEAFF
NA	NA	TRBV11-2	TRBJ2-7	TGTGCCAGCAGCTTGGTGGACTCCTACGAGCAGTACTTC	CASSLVDSYEQYF
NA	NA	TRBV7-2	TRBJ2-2	TGTGCCAGCAGCTTAGCCGGGACCAGAACCGGGGAGCTGTTTTTT	CASSLAGTRTGELFF
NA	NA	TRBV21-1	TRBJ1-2	TGTGCCAGCAGAATTGACAAGTATGGAATCTATGGCTACACCTTC	CASRIDKYGIYGYTF
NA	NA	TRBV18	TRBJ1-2	TGTGCCAGCTCACAAGGCGCCGTTGCGTCCTATGGCTACACCTTC	CASSQGAVASYGYTF
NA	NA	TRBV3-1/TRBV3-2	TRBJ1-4	TGTGCCAGCAGCCAAGTCCGGGGGGCAGGCTTTTATGAAAAACTGTTTTTT	CASSQVRGAGFYEKLFF
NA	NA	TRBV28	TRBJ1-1	TGTGCCAGCAGTTTAAATGGGGGAAACACTGAAGCTTTCTTT	CASSLNGGNTEAFF
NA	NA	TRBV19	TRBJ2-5	TGTGCCAGTAGTATAGTTAGGGCGGAGACCCAGTACTTC	CASSIVRAETQYF
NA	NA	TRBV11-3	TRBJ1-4	TGTGCCAGCAGCGGCCGGACGGACCAGGGGAATGAAAAACTGTTTTTT	CASSGRTDQGNEKLFF
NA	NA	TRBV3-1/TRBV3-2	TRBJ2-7	TGTGCCAGCAGCCTCGGGACTGGCCCCTACGAGCAGTACTTC	CASSLGTGPYEQYF
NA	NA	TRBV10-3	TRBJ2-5	TGTGCCATCACCGCAGACAGAGAGACCCAGTACTTC	CAITADRETQYF
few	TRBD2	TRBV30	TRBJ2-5	TGTGCCTGGGGCGGGACTACGGGGGAGACCCAGTACTTC	CAWGGTTGETQYF
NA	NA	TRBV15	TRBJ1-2	TGTGCCACCAGCAGAGGGCCCGCGGGGAGGGATGGCTACACCTTC	CATSRGPAGRDGYTF
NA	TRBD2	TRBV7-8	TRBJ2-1	TGTGCCTCTCTCCCGGGACTAGCATCCAATGAGCAGTTCTTC	CASLPGLASNEQFF
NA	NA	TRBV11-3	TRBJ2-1	TGTGCCAGCAGCCCCCACCGGGGCGTTGAGCAGTTCTTC	CASSPHRGVEQFF
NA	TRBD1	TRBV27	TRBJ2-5	TGTGCCAGCAGTCGACGACAGGGGGGGGAGGAGACCCAGTACTTC	CASSRRQGGEETQYF
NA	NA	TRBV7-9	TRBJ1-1	TGTGCCAGCAGCTTAGTTATGGAGAACACTGAAGCTTTCTTT	CASSLVMENTEAFF
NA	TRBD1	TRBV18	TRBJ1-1	TGTGCCAGCTCACCCCCCGGACAGGAAGGAGCTGAAGCTTTCTTT	CASSPPGQEGAEAFF
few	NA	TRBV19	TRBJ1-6	TGTGCCAGTAGTACTGGAGGGATCCTCGTGGGGTCACCCCTCCACTTT	CASSTGGILVGSPLHF
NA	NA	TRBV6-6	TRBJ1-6	TGTGCCAGCACCGATAATTCACCCCTCCACTTT	CASTDNSPLHF
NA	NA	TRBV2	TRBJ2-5	TGTGCCAGCAGTGAAGTATCTCAACAAGAGACCCAGTACTTC	CASSEVSQQETQYF
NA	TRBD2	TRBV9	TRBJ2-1	TGTGCCAGCAGCGTACCCCAGCGGGGGGCTTCGAGCTCCTACAATGAGCAGTTCTTC	CASSVPQRGASSSYNEQFF